Each of the 29 T cell receptor beta chains below was sequenced from the same sample in a study of blood T cell repertoires in COVID-19. The method was immunoSEQ multiplex PCR; TCRdb's version includes in-frame clones alone and lacks a portion of them. The sample records some 150,000 clones, around 86% being singletons. The sequenced material came from peripheral blood. The receptors were sampled from a woman of 80 years or more in a cohort sampled during active or convalescent COVID-19.

This clone was detected only once. J is TRBJ2-2 and V is TRBV10-1; 11 nucleotides line up with TRBD2. Germline CDR1 and CDR2: WNHNN and SYGVQD (reference sequence). The V segment lost 3 bases and the J segment 0 bases; nucleotides outside the gene matches: 3. CDR3 length: 17 amino acids. CDR3 nucleotides: TGCGCCAGCAGTGATCCTAGCGGGGGGTCGAACACCGGGGAGCTGTTTTTT. Translating gives CASSDPSGGSNTGELFF.

The chain combines TRBV9 with TRBJ2-2, with D perhaps matching TRBD2 (7 bases). Trimming removed 0 bases from V and 6 bases from J, with 21 bases in between. Germline assignment: CDR1 SGDLS and CDR2 YYNGEE. The CDR3 covers 18 residues. For the CDR3, the DNA is TGTGCCAGCAGCGTAGCTGGGGGGGGGCCAGGGCGTTCCGGGGAGCTGTTTTTT. This gives the protein CASSVAGGGPGRSGELFF.

This chain links TRBV7-2 with TRBJ1-1; D unclear. The germline gives CDR1 SGHTA, CDR2 FQGNSA. Trimming removed 1 base at V and 11 bases at J, with 11 bases between. This CDR3 is 12 amino acids long. The DNA for the CDR3 is TGTGCCAGCAGCTTAGTGAGGGTGGTGGCTTTCTTT. As protein: CASSLVRVVAFF.

This rearrangement joins TRBV5-6 to TRBJ2-2; TRBD2 might be the D (5 bases). The CDR3 length is 17 residues. The V and J ends lost 4 bases and 0 bases respectively, with 16 bases between them. The germline gives CDR1 SGHDT, CDR2 YYEEEE. The chain's CDR3 is CASSAGLWTTNTGELFF. The CDR3 nucleotides are TGTGCCAGCAGCGCCGGACTTTGGACCACGAACACCGGGGAGCTGTTTTTT.

This chain uses TRBV29-1 with TRBJ1-2; D gene ambiguous. The CDR3 loop spans 11 amino acids. CDR1 and CDR2 (germline): SQVTM, ANQGSEA. Trimming stripped 4 bases from V and 6 bases from J, with 9 bases between. DNA of the CDR3: TGCAGCGTTGCAGGCGTGGATGGCTACACCTTC. Translation gives CSVAGVDGYTF.

The chain is built from TRBV29-1 and TRBJ2-1; D perhaps matches TRBD1 (6 bases). Germline V CDR1 and CDR2: SQVTM, ANQGSEA. The V gene lost 8 bases and the J gene lost 10 bases, with 27 bases spanning the gap. This CDR3 comprises 15 residues. The CDR3: CSFGQHDKKEGEQFF. The CDR3 DNA is TGCAGCTTCGGACAGCACGATAAAAAAGAAGGGGAGCAGTTCTTC.

The chain employs TRBV7-6 and TRBJ2-1; 8 bases fit TRBD2. Per germline, CDR1 SGHVS and CDR2 FNYEAQ. CDR3 size: 15 residues. V lost 2 bases, J lost 5 bases, and 5 bases stayed unmatched. CDR3 residues: CASSLIGGAHNEQFF. The CDR3 region has the DNA TGTGCCAGCAGCTTAATCGGGGGGGCCCACAATGAGCAGTTCTTC.

This clone was observed a handful of times. This chain links TRBV11-3 with TRBJ1-1; TRBD1 aligns across 9 bases. Germline V gene lookup returns CDR1 SGHNT and CDR2 YENEEA. This CDR3 comprises 16 residues. V lost 3 bases to trimming and J lost 2 bases; unmatched junction nucleotides: 7. The CDR3: CASSLGQGSGNTEAFF. In nucleotides, the CDR3 is TGTGCCAGCAGCTTGGGACAGGGTTCGGGAAACACTGAAGCTTTCTTT.

The chain employs TRBV7-2 and TRBJ2-6; D may be TRBD1 (5 bases). The CDR3 contains 15 residues. Germline values: CDR1 SGHTA, CDR2 FQGNSA. Between the trimmed V and J ends, which lost 5 bases and 0 bases, there was a span of 8 bases. The CDR3 reads CASSHDSSGANVLTF. CDR3 bases: TGTGCCAGCAGCCACGACAGCTCTGGGGCCAACGTCCTGACTTTC.

The chain uses TRBV5-1 and TRBJ1-1; TRBD1 aligns across 9 bases. Germline V gives CDR1 SGHRS, CDR2 YFSETQ. V gave up 0 bases and J gave up 8 bases; unmatched junction bases: 14. The CDR3 extends over 17 amino acids. CDR3 nucleotides: TGCGCCAGCAGCTTGGCCGTGTGGCCCGGGACAGGGACAGAAGCTTTCTTT. Its translation is CASSLAVWPGTGTEAFF.

V usage is TRBV27 and J usage is TRBJ2-7, with a possible D match to TRBD2 (6 bases). The CDR3 runs 13 residues. CDR1 is MNHEY, CDR2 SMNVEV, per germline (reference sequence). Trimming shortened V by 3 bases and J by 6 bases, and 12 bases separated the two germline ends. CDR3 sequence reads: CASSLTPGGEQYV. As DNA, the CDR3 is TGTGCCAGCAGTTTGACACCCGGGGGCGAGCAGTACGTC.

This chain connects TRBV29-1 to TRBJ2-3; D perhaps matches TRBD1 (5 bases). This CDR3 comprises 12 residues. Trimming removed 0 bases from V and 5 bases from J, with 6 bases in between. Germline CDR1 and CDR2: SQVTM and ANQGSEA. Here the CDR3 reads CSVEDQGDTQYF. The CDR3 nucleotides are TGCAGCGTTGAAGATCAGGGAGATACGCAGTATTTT.

The J gene is TRBJ1-1, the V gene TRBV10-3; possible D gene TRBD1, 5 bases. The germline V gene has CDR1 ENHRY and CDR2 SYGVKD. The CDR3 sequence is 16 residues long. Trimming stripped 3 bases from V and 0 bases from J, with 14 bases between. The DNA of the CDR3 is TGTGCCATCAGTGATGACAGCTCGGATTTGAACACTGAAGCTTTCTTT. This translates into CAISDDSSDLNTEAFF.

The chain is built from TRBV12-5 and TRBJ1-4; tentative D call: TRBD1 (5 bases). This CDR3 contains 15 residues. V lost 1 base to trimming and J lost 0 bases, with 6 bases between them. Germline V gene lookup returns CDR1 LGHNT and CDR2 FRNRAP. This CDR3 is CASGLDRTTNEKLFF. In DNA, the CDR3 is TGTGCTAGTGGTTTGGACAGGACAACTAATGAAAAACTGTTTTTT.

This clone was seen a handful of times. The chain combines TRBV10-3 with TRBJ1-3, with D hard to call. V was cut by 2 bases and J by 4 bases, with 9 bases left in between. The CDR3 extends over 14 amino acids. The germline V gene has CDR1 ENHRY and CDR2 SYGVKD. The CDR3 loop is CAISEDTSGNTIYF. In DNA form, the CDR3 reads TGTGCCATCAGTGAGGACACGTCAGGAAACACCATATATTTT.

The chain joins TRBV7-9 to TRBJ1-3; 7 bases are shared with TRBD1. The CDR3 spans 17 residues. In germline, CDR1 is SEHNR, CDR2 FQNEAQ (reference sequence). Trimming removed 5 bases from V and 0 bases from J; junction bases left unmatched: 10. CDR3 nucleotide sequence: TGTGCCAGCAGCCGGAACCGGGACAGAGTCTCTGGAAACACCATATATTTT. This sequence encodes CASSRNRDRVSGNTIYF.

The rearrangement uses TRBV5-1 and TRBJ2-7, with 11 nucleotides matching TRBD1. Germline-derived CDR1 and CDR2 are SGHRS and YFSETQ. The CDR3 loop spans 16 amino acids. Germline trimming cut 0 bases from V and 2 bases from J; bases unmatched to any gene: 4. This CDR3 is CASSLGTGGDPYEQYV. For the CDR3, the DNA is TGCGCCAGCAGCTTGGGGACAGGGGGCGACCCCTACGAGCAGTACGTC.

This clone was seen many times. The rearrangement uses TRBV9 and TRBJ2-5; perhaps TRBD2 as D (6 bases). The CDR3 is 14 residues long. The V end was cut by 0 bases, the J end by 0 bases, with 6 bases between. Per germline, CDR1 SGDLS and CDR2 YYNGEE. This CDR3 is CASSVGEDQETQYF. In DNA form, the CDR3 reads TGTGCCAGCAGCGTAGGGGAGGACCAAGAGACCCAGTACTTC.

The chain links TRBV11-2 to TRBJ2-2; D may be TRBD2 (6 bases). The CDR3 runs to 16 residues. The ends were cut back, 9 bases at V and 4 bases at J, with 21 bases in the middle. Per the germline V gene, CDR1 is SGHAT and CDR2 is FQNNGV. The CDR3: CASRPIFLAPTGELFF. CDR3 nucleotides: TGTGCCAGTAGGCCCATTTTCCTAGCGCCCACCGGGGAGCTGTTTTTT.

The V and J genes are TRBV19 and TRBJ2-1; the D gene is possibly TRBD2 (5 bases). The CDR3 length is 16 residues. With 0 bases removed from V and 6 bases from J, the gap between germline ends came to 15 bases. From germline, CDR1 is LNHDA and CDR2 SQIVND (reference sequence). Written as DNA, the CDR3 is TGTGCCAGTAGTATAGATTTCTCCGGGGTCCCCAATGAGCAGTTCTTC. This codes for CASSIDFSGVPNEQFF.

The genes are TRBV2 and TRBJ2-4; D not resolved. V was shortened by 5 bases and J by 9 bases, with 8 bases between the two germline ends. CDR1 and CDR2 from the germline V gene are SNHLY and FYNNEI. The CDR3 runs 11 residues. The CDR3 DNA reads as TGTGCCAGCAGTTTCCCGGGCATTCAGTACTTC. Its protein product is CASSFPGIQYF. The variable domain in full, completed from reference TRBV2 and TRBJ2-4, reads EPEVTQTPSHQVTQMGQEVILRCVPISNHLYFYWYRQILGQKVEFLVSFYNNEISEKSEIFDDQFSVERPDGSNFTLKIRSTKLEDSAMYFCASSFPGIQYFGAGTRLSVL.

As for this clone: At one end the junction does not follow the germline gene, possibly because of a read error. The chain recombines TRBV19 with TRBJ1-1, with D unclear. CDR3 length: 12 residues. Germline lookup yields CDR1 LNHDA and CDR2 SQIVND (reference sequence). The CDR3 nucleotides are TGTGCCAGTAGAATAGCAAACACTGAAGCTTTCTTT. It codes for CASRIANTEAFF.

This chain joins TRBV5-4 and TRBJ2-2; D perhaps matches TRBD2 (5 bases). The V end lost 4 bases, the J end lost 0 bases, and 13 bases lay between the germline ends. CDR1 and CDR2 (germline): SGHNT, YYREEE (reference sequence). CDR3 length: 16 amino acids. CDR3 amino acids: CASSVVVGANTGELFF. DNA for the CDR3: TGTGCCAGCAGCGTAGTTGTCGGGGCGAACACCGGGGAGCTGTTTTTT.

This chain joins TRBV5-1 and TRBJ1-2; weak D call: TRBD1 (6 bases). Trimming took off 4 bases at V and 5 bases at J, with 15 bases between the two ends. This CDR3 is built from 14 residues. Germline V CDR1 and CDR2: SGHRS, YFSETQ. Here the CDR3 reads CASSLRTDEYGYTF. The CDR3 DNA sequence: TGCGCCAGCAGCCTAAGGACAGACGAATATGGCTACACCTTC.

The V gene is TRBV15, the J gene TRBJ2-1, with D perhaps TRBD1 (5 bases). With 8 bases removed from V and 4 bases from J, the gap between germline ends came to 9 bases. This CDR3 has 12 amino acids. Germline values: CDR1 LNHNV, CDR2 YYDKDF (reference sequence). The CDR3 is CATGAPYNEQFF. The CDR3 DNA is TGTGCCACCGGGGCGCCGTACAATGAGCAGTTCTTC. Together with reference TRBV15 and TRBJ2-1, the CDR3 gives the full variable domain: DAMVIQNPRYQVTQFGKPVTLSCSQTLNHNVMYWYQQKSSQAPKLLFHYYDKDFNNEADTPDNFQSRRPNTSFCFLDIRSPGLGDTAMYLCATGAPYNEQFFGPGTRLTVL.

V usage is TRBV6-6 and J usage is TRBJ2-3; 12 bases are a match to TRBD2. There are 16 residues in the CDR3. After removal of 7 bases from V and 4 bases from J, the junction contained 9 bases not matched to a gene. Germline lookup yields CDR1 MNHNY and CDR2 SVGAGI (reference sequence). DNA of the CDR3: TGTGCCAGCATCATTGGACTAGCGGGACGGCCAGATACGCAGTATTTT. The encoded protein is CASIIGLAGRPDTQYF.

The chain uses TRBV19 and TRBJ1-5; TRBD1 matches 7 bases. Trimming at V came to 3 bases and at J to 4 bases, leaving 15 bases not matched to a gene. The V gene's germline CDR1 is LNHDA and CDR2 SQIVND (reference sequence). The CDR3 has 18 residues. CDR3 amino acids: CASSILPGGVGLNQPQHF. CDR3 nucleotides: TGTGCCAGTAGTATCCTGCCAGGGGGAGTGGGTCTTAATCAGCCCCAGCATTTT.

Concerning this clone itself: Other DNA sequences of this sample code for an identical CDR3. This chain uses TRBV6-2 or TRBV6-3 with TRBJ2-7; no clear D. The germline V gene encodes CDR1 MNHEY and CDR2 SVGEGT. The V end was cut by 0 bases, the J end by 2 bases, with 8 bases between. This CDR3 comprises 14 residues. Written as DNA, the CDR3 is TGTGCCAGCAGTTACTCGACTGGCCCCTACGAGCAGTACTTC. Translated: CASSYSTGPYEQYF.

The rearrangement joins TRBV4-3 to TRBJ1-2; D not certain. The V gene's germline CDR1 is LGHNA and CDR2 YSLEER. The ends were cut back, 2 bases at V and 9 bases at J, with 16 bases in the middle. The CDR3 covers 14 residues. CDR3 sequence (DNA): TGCGCCAGCAGCCAAAATGGCCCCCTTCTGAGCTACACCTTC. Translating gives CASSQNGPLLSYTF.